The source of this T cell receptor beta chain is a study of read filtering for tumor transcriptome and immune sequencing. This clonotype was recorded many times. The V gene's germline CDR1 is SGHVS and CDR2 FNYEAQ. This CDR3 comprises 17 residues. V shed 3 bases and J 4 bases; nucleotides not matched to a gene: 6. This library used approximately 0.4 ug RNA and molecular barcoded adaptors spanning alpha/delta and beta/gamma chains. One entry per CDR3 protein, called by TCRdb with MiXCR from the reads. Among approximately 150,000 distinct CDR3 sequences listed, around 13% were seen once. This TCR was recovered from a donor aged 40 or over with multiple myeloma. The sample taken for sequencing was a population of CD138-negative cells sorted from bone marrow. The chain joins TRBV7-6 to TRBJ2-2; 12 bases line up with TRBD2. CDR3 nucleotide sequence: TGTGCCAGCAGCTTGGCTAGCGGGAGGGAACTCACCGGGGAGCTGTTTTTT. Translating it yields CASSLASGRELTGELFF.